Presented here are 27 T cell receptor beta chains from one specimen sequenced in a study of cytomegalovirus exposure and HLA in healthy donors. A multiplex PCR was run with 60 Vbeta primers and 13 Jbeta primers. Using immunoSEQ multiplex PCR, the repertoire was profiled, and TCRdb retains in-frame clones only, with some absent. The table includes about 260,000 clones, around 65% detected once. Sequences were obtained from PBMCs. These receptor sequences come from a female donor in good health and CMV-seronegative.

The genes are TRBV7-9 and TRBJ2-7; possible D gene TRBD2, 6 bases. Per the germline V gene, CDR1 is SEHNR and CDR2 is FQNEAQ (reference sequence). The CDR3 sequence is 16 residues long. Trimming pared 5 bases from V and 3 bases from J, leaving 20 bases between. In DNA form, the CDR3 reads TGTGCCAGCAGCCACCACTCGGGACTGGATTTCTACGAGCAGTACTTC. Amino acid sequence: CASSHHSGLDFYEQYF.

The chain joins TRBV7-9 to TRBJ2-7; 7 nucleotides match TRBD2. The CDR3 loop spans 15 amino acids. The ends lost 5 bases at V and 5 bases at J; junction bases unmatched: 12. In germline, CDR1 is SEHNR, CDR2 FQNEAQ (reference sequence). CDR3 region: CASSPGVGGMNEQYF. The DNA of the CDR3 is TGTGCCAGCAGCCCGGGGGTGGGGGGGATGAACGAGCAGTACTTC.

This clone came up a few times. The chain employs TRBV6-6 and TRBJ1-5; possible D gene TRBD1, 5 bases. This CDR3 is built from 15 residues. CDR1 MNHNY and CDR2 SVGAGI come from the germline V gene (reference sequence). Trimming shortened V by 0 bases and J by 2 bases, and 8 bases separated the two germline ends. CDR3 in DNA: TGTGCCAGCAGTTACTCGGGGGGTGGCAATCAGCCCCAGCATTTT. Protein: CASSYSGGGNQPQHF.

The rearrangement uses TRBV18 and TRBJ1-5, with 7 nucleotides matching TRBD1. This CDR3 has 14 amino acids. The V segment lost 2 bases and the J segment 7 bases; nucleotides outside the gene matches: 5. Looked up from germline, CDR1 is KGHSH and CDR2 is LQKENI. The DNA of the CDR3 is TGTGCCAGCTCACCAGGACAGGCGGAACAGCCCCAGCATTTT. Its protein is CASSPGQAEQPQHF.

In this sample, this clone turned up a few times. The chain joins TRBV11-2 to TRBJ1-5; D is undetermined. CDR1 and CDR2 from the germline V gene are SGHAT and FQNNGV. The ends were cut back, 0 bases at V and 5 bases at J, with 8 bases in the middle. The CDR3 length is 14 residues. The CDR3 nucleotides read TGTGCCAGCAGCTTAGACAGACTTGATCAGCCCCAGCATTTT. It is translated as CASSLDRLDQPQHF.

The chain couples TRBV29-1 to TRBJ1-1; D is unclear. The V gene lost 7 bases and the J gene lost 2 bases, with 8 bases spanning the gap. Germline CDR1 SQVTM, CDR2 ANQGSEA. This CDR3 has 11 amino acids. For the CDR3, the DNA is TGCAGCGCCGTCCCTAACACTGAAGCTTTCTTT. It encodes CSAVPNTEAFF.

This clone appeared a few times. The chain couples TRBV28 to TRBJ2-7; TRBD2 matches at 8 bases. Trimming took 7 bases from V and 5 from J; bases not matched to a gene: 10. Germline-derived CDR1 and CDR2 are MDHEN and SYDVKM. The CDR3 runs 14 residues. CDR3: CASTKPGLVNEQYF. The DNA for the CDR3 is TGTGCCAGCACCAAACCGGGACTAGTGAACGAGCAGTACTTC.

This chain links TRBV9 with TRBJ2-1; 11 nucleotides line up with TRBD2. Germline V CDR1 and CDR2: SGDLS, YYNGEE. V lost 3 bases and J lost 2; bases outside the gene matches: 19. This CDR3 comprises 21 residues. The CDR3 DNA sequence: TGTGCCAGCAGCGAGAGGGGGGTTACCGGGACTAGCGGTAGAACCTACAATGAGCAGTTCTTC. This encodes CASSERGVTGTSGRTYNEQFF.

The chain joins TRBV10-1 to TRBJ1-1; 8 bases fit TRBD1. Looked up from germline, CDR1 is WNHNN and CDR2 is SYGVQD (reference sequence). J gave up 6 bases and V 10 bases, and 7 bases lay outside the gene matches. The CDR3 is 12 residues long. CDR3 sequence: CATRRGHSEAFF. CDR3 DNA: TGCGCCACCCGCAGGGGGCACTCTGAAGCTTTCTTT.

A remark on this clone: Mismatch with germline at one junction end may stem from a read error. V usage is TRBV9 and J usage is TRBJ1-2; D is uncertain. Germline-derived CDR1 and CDR2 are SGDLS and YYNGEE. CDR3 size: 13 residues. The chain's CDR3 is CAGSVGRFYGYTF. CDR3 DNA: TGTGCCGGCAGCGTAGGTCGGTTCTATGGCTACACCTTC. Looking up the rest from reference TRBV9 and TRBJ1-2 gives the full variable domain: DSGVTQTPKHLITATGQRVTLRCSPRSGDLSVYWYQQSLDQGLQFLIQYYNGEERAKGNILERFSAQQFPDLHSELNLSSLELGDSALYFCAGSVGRFYGYTFGSGTRLTVV.

The rearrangement uses TRBV5-1 and TRBJ2-7; D call uncertain. With 3 bases removed from V and 1 base from J, the gap between germline ends came to 8 bases. The germline CDR1 and CDR2 sequences are SGHRS and YFSETQ. The CDR3 extends over 13 amino acids. CDR3 DNA: TGCGCCAGCAGCTACCAACAGTCCTACGAGCAGTACTTC. Residues: CASSYQQSYEQYF.

Worth noting for this clone: Germline and junction disagree at one end, which may indicate a read error. V and J are TRBV7-9 and TRBJ2-7, with D possibly matching TRBD1 (5 bases). The CDR3 contains 14 residues. CDR1 SEHNR and CDR2 FQNEAQ come from the germline V gene (reference sequence). The CDR3 bases are TGTTCCAGCAGCCCGGACAACGTGAACTACGAGCAGTACTTC. Amino acids: CSSSPDNVNYEQYF.

The V and J genes are TRBV2 and TRBJ1-1; the D gene is possibly TRBD1 (6 bases). Germline CDR1 SNHLY, CDR2 FYNNEI. V lost 7 bases and J 0 bases, leaving 18 bases between the germline ends. This CDR3 spans 16 amino acids. The CDR3 reads CASTEERQAMNTEAFF. In nucleotides, the CDR3 is TGTGCCAGCACCGAAGAGAGACAGGCCATGAACACTGAAGCTTTCTTT.

In this sample, this clone turned up once. DNA for the CDR3: TGTGCCAGCAGCTTAGATGGCCGGGGTGAGCAGTTCTTC. The encoded protein is CASSLDGRGEQFF. This chain uses TRBV7-8 with TRBJ2-1; possible D gene TRBD2, 5 bases. Trimming removed 1 base from V and 9 bases from J, with 10 bases in between. The CDR3 spans 13 residues. Germline CDR1 SGHVS, CDR2 FQNEAQ.

This clone was detected once. CDR3 region: CASSNLGLVAYEQYF. As DNA, the CDR3 is TGTGCCAGCAGTAACCTCGGACTAGTAGCCTACGAGCAGTACTTC. The genes are TRBV6-5 and TRBJ2-7; 7 bases are shared with TRBD2. Trimming at V came to 5 bases and at J to 2 bases, leaving 9 bases not matched to a gene. Per germline, CDR1 MNHEY and CDR2 SVGAGI. This CDR3 has 15 residues.

This clone appeared a few times. The chain links TRBV7-9 to TRBJ1-2, with D unclear. V dropped 1 base and J dropped 4 bases, with 7 bases sitting between them. The germline gives CDR1 SEHNR, CDR2 FQNEAQ (reference sequence). This CDR3 has 13 amino acids. The CDR3 loop is CASSLGGFYGYTF. The CDR3 nucleotides read TGTGCCAGCAGCTTAGGAGGGTTCTATGGCTACACCTTC. Drawing the rest from reference TRBV7-9 and TRBJ1-2, the complete variable domain is DTGVSQNPRHKITKRGQNVTFRCDPISEHNRLYWYRQTLGQGPEFLTYFQNEAQLEKSRLLSDRFSAERPKGSFSTLEIQRTEQGDSAMYLCASSLGGFYGYTFGSGTRLTVV.

This clone turned up a few times. J is TRBJ2-2 and V is TRBV27, with 7 bases fitting TRBD1. V was clipped by 4 bases and J by 3 bases; unmatched bases: 8. This CDR3 spans 16 amino acids. Germline V lookup: CDR1 MNHEY, CDR2 SMNVEV (reference sequence). The CDR3: CASSSKTGPYTGELFF. The CDR3 nucleotides are TGTGCCAGCAGTTCCAAGACAGGGCCCTACACCGGGGAGCTGTTTTTT.

The CDR3 coding sequence is TGTGCCAGCAGTCCAAGGCCGGGACTAGCGGGAGGGCCGGGAGAGACCCAGTACTTC. Its translation is CASSPRPGLAGGPGETQYF. The chain uses TRBV27 and TRBJ2-5, with TRBD2 matching over 16 bases. This CDR3 contains 19 residues. J was trimmed by 4 bases and V by 5 bases; bases with no gene match: 13. Germline-derived CDR1 and CDR2 are MNHEY and SMNVEV (reference sequence).

This clone was observed a few times. The chain links TRBV28 to TRBJ2-2; TRBD1 matches 9 bases. This CDR3 spans 15 amino acids. Looked up from germline, CDR1 is MDHEN and CDR2 is SYDVKM. The trim removed 6 bases at V and 4 bases at J, leaving 6 bases unmatched. As DNA, the CDR3 is TGTGCCAGCAGCACAGGGGGCCAGGTCACCGGGGAGCTGTTTTTT. Its translation: CASSTGGQVTGELFF.

This clone was seen only a few times. The V and J genes are TRBV29-1 and TRBJ1-1, with 10 bases lining up with TRBD1. Trimming cost V 3 bases and J 0 bases; bases outside gene matches: 1. Germline V lookup: CDR1 SQVTM, CDR2 ANQGSEA. The length of the CDR3 is 14 residues. The CDR3 spells CSVEGQGMNTEAFF. CDR3 coding DNA: TGCAGCGTTGAGGGACAGGGGATGAACACTGAAGCTTTCTTT.

The V and J genes are TRBV27 and TRBJ2-3; perhaps TRBD2 as D (6 bases). The length of the CDR3 is 14 residues. The germline V gene encodes CDR1 MNHEY and CDR2 SMNVEV (reference sequence). The ends were cut back, 2 bases at V and 6 bases at J, with 12 bases in the middle. CDR3 loop: CASSLRGGGDTQYF. The CDR3 nucleotides read TGTGCCAGCAGTTTACGGGGTGGAGGGGATACGCAGTATTTT.

This chain links TRBV6-5 with TRBJ2-7, with D perhaps TRBD2 (5 bases). Germline V gene data show CDR1 as MNHEY and CDR2 as SVGAGI. The V end lost 2 bases, the J end lost 0 bases, and 11 bases lay between the germline ends. The CDR3 is 15 residues long. The CDR3 DNA reads TGTGCCAGCAGTTACAACAACGGGGACTCCTACGAGCAGTACTTC. Translating gives CASSYNNGDSYEQYF.

A single count supports this clone. Its ends do not fully match the called genes, so a read error is possible. The CDR3 DNA sequence: TGTGCTAGCAGCTTAGCGGCCTCGTACCAAGAGACCCAGTACTTC. Translated, it gives CASSLAASYQETQYF. The chain has TRBV7-7 and TRBJ2-5; weak D call: TRBD2 (6 bases). Germline CDR1 reads SSHAT; CDR2 reads FNYEAQ (reference sequence). The CDR3 is 15 residues long.

This chain links TRBV4-1 with TRBJ1-4; tentatively, D is TRBD1 (6 bases). The CDR3 loop spans 18 amino acids. Germline V gene lookup returns CDR1 MGHRA and CDR2 YSYEKL. The V gene lost 2 bases and the J gene lost 4 bases, with 20 bases spanning the gap. The CDR3 region has the DNA TGCGCCAGCAGCCAACTGGGACACCGTTTTCAAAATAATGAAAAACTGTTTTTT. It is translated as CASSQLGHRFQNNEKLFF.

This clone occurred once. The rearrangement uses TRBV5-4 and TRBJ2-4; 10 nucleotides align to TRBD1. The germline V gene has CDR1 SGHNT and CDR2 YYREEE (reference sequence). The V and J ends lost 0 bases and 8 bases, in that order; junction bases with no gene match: 5. This CDR3 has 15 residues. DNA for the CDR3: TGTGCCAGCAGCTTGGTGGGACAGGGGTTGGACATTCAGTACTTC. It is translated as CASSLVGQGLDIQYF.

This clone was found once. The chain has TRBV5-5 and TRBJ2-5; 8 bases match TRBD1. From germline, CDR1 is SGHKS and CDR2 YYEKEE (reference sequence). The CDR3 sequence is 16 residues long. Trimming at V came to 0 bases and at J to 2 bases, leaving 6 bases not matched to a gene. The CDR3 region has the DNA TGTGCCAGCAGCTTGGAAGGGACAGGCCCACAAGAGACCCAGTACTTC. Its translation is CASSLEGTGPQETQYF. Full variable domain (remainder filled in from reference TRBV5-5 and TRBJ2-5): DAGVTQSPTHLIKTRGQQVTLRCSPISGHKSVSWYQQVLGQGPQFIFQYYEKEERGRGNFPDRFSARQFPNYSSELNVNALLLGDSALYLCASSLEGTGPQETQYFGPGTRLLVL.

The chain uses TRBV15 and TRBJ2-5; a weak D match, TRBD1 (7 bases). The end of the DNA fits TRBJ2-7 better, so the J call may be wrong. The CDR3 totals 14 residues. In germline, CDR1 is LNHNV, CDR2 YYDKDF (reference sequence). The CDR3 DNA sequence: TGTGCCACCAGAAAGGACAGGAGGGGGTACGAGCAGTACTTC. It encodes CATRKDRRGYEQYF.